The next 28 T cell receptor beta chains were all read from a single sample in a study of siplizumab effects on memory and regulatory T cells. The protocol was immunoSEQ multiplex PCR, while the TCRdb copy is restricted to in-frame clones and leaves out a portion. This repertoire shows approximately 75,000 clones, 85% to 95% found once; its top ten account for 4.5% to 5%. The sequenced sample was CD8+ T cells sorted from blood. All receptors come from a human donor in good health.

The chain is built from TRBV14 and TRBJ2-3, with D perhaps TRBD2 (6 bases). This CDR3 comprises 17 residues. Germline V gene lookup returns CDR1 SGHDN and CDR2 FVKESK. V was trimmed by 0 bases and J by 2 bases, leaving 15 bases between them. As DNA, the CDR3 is TGTGCCAGCAGCCAAGATACGGTAGCGGTCTTCACAGATACGCAGTATTTT. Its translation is CASSQDTVAVFTDTQYF.

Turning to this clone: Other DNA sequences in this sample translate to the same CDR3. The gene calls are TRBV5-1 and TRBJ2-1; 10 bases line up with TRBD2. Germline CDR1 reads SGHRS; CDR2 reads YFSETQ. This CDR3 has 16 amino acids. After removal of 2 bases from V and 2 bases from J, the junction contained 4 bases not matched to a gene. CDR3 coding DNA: TGCGCCAGCAGCTTAGCAAGCGGGGGGGCCTACAATGAGCAGTTCTTC. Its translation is CASSLASGGAYNEQFF.

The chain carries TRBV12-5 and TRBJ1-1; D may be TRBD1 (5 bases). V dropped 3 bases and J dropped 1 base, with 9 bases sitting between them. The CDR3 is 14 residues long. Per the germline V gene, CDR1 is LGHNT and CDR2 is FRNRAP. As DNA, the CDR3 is TGTGCTAGTGGTTTCGAGGGGTGGAACACTGAAGCTTTCTTT. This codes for CASGFEGWNTEAFF.

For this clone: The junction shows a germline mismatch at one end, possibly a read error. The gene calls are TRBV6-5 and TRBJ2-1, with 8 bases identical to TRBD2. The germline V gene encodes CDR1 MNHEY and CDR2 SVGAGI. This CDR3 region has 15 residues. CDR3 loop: CASSYSPGGDNEQFF. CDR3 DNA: TGTGCCAGCAGTTACTCGCCGGGGGGGGACAACGAGCAGTTCTTC.

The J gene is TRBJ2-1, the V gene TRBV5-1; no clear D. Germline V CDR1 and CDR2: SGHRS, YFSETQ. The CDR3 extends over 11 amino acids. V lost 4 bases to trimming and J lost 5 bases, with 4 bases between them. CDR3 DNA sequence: TGCGCCAGCAGCGAAAACAATGAGCAGTTCTTC. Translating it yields CASSENNEQFF.

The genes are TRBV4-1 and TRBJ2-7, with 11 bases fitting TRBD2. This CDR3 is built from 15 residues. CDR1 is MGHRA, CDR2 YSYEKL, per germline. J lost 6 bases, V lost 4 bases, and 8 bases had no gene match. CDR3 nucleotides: TGCGCCAGCAGCCGGAATCTAGCGGGGGGAACCGAGCAGTACTTC. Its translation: CASSRNLAGGTEQYF.

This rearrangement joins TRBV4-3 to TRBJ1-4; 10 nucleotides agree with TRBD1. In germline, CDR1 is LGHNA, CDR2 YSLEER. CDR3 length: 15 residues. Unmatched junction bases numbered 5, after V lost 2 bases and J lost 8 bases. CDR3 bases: TGCGCCAGCAGCCAACCGGACAGGGGGGACGAAAAACTGTTTTTT. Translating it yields CASSQPDRGDEKLFF.

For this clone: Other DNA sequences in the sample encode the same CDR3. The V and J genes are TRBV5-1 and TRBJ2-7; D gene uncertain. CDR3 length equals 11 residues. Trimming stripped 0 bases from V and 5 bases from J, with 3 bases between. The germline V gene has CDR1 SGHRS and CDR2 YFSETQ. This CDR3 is CASSLGDEQYF. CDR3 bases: TGCGCCAGCAGCTTGGGAGACGAGCAGTACTTC.

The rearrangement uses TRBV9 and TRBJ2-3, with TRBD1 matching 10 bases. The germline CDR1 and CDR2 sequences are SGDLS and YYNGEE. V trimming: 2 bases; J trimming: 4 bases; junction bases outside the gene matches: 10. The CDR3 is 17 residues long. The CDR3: CASSVRTGQGMPDTQYF. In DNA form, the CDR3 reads TGTGCCAGCAGCGTGCGCACGGGACAGGGGATGCCAGATACGCAGTATTTT.

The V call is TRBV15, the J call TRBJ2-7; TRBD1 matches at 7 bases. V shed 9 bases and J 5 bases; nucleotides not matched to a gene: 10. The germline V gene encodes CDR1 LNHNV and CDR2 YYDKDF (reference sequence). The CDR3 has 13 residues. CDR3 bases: TGTGCCACAATGACAGGGTTTGGCAACGAGCAGTACTTC. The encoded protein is CATMTGFGNEQYF.

The CDR3 protein is CASSMWGQGPLTDTQYF. The CDR3 bases are TGTGCCAGTAGTATGTGGGGACAGGGACCTCTCACAGATACGCAGTATTTT. The J gene is TRBJ2-3, the V gene TRBV19, with 9 bases lining up with TRBD1. The CDR3 is 17 residues long. Germline lookup yields CDR1 LNHDA and CDR2 SQIVND (reference sequence). With V trimmed by 3 bases and J by 2 bases, 9 bases remained unmatched.

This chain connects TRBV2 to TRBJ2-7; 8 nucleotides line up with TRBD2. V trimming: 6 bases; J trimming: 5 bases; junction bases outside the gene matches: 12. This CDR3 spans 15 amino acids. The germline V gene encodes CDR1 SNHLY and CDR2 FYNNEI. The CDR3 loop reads CASSERAGGPHEQYF. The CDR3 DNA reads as TGTGCCAGCAGCGAGCGTGCGGGGGGCCCCCACGAGCAGTACTTC.

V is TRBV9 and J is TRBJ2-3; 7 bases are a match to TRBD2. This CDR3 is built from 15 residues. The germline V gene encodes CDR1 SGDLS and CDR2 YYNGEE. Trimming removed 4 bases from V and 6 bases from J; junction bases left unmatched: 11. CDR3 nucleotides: TGTGCCAGCAGCCCCCCTGGGGGGGGTATGGATACGCAGTATTTT. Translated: CASSPPGGGMDTQYF.

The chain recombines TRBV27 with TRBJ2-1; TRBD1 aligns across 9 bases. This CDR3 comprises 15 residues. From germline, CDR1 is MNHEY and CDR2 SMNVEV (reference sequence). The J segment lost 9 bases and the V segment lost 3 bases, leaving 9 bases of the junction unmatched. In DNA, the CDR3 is TGTGCCAGCAGTTTTCCTCCGGGACAGGGTATTGAGCAGTTCTTC. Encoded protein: CASSFPPGQGIEQFF.

The CDR3 loop is CASSLGSQANEKLFF. In nucleotides, the CDR3 is TGTGCCAGCAGTTTGGGTTCCCAGGCTAATGAAAAACTGTTTTTT. The chain couples TRBV28 to TRBJ1-4; D call uncertain. CDR1 is MDHEN and CDR2 is SYDVKM in the germline V gene. CDR3 size: 15 residues. V was cut by 3 bases and J by 3 bases, with 11 bases left in between.

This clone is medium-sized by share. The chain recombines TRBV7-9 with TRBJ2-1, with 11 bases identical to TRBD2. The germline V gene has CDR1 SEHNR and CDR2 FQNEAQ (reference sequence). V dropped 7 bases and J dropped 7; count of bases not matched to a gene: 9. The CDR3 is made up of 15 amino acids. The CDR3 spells CASTPPASGGNEQFF. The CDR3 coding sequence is TGTGCCAGCACCCCACCAGCTAGCGGGGGGAATGAGCAGTTCTTC.

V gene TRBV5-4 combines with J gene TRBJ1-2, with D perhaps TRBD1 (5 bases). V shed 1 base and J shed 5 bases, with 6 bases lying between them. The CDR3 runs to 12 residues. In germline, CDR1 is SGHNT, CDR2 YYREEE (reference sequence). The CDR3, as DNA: TGTGCCAGCAGCTTGCAGGGATATGGCTACACCTTC. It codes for CASSLQGYGYTF.

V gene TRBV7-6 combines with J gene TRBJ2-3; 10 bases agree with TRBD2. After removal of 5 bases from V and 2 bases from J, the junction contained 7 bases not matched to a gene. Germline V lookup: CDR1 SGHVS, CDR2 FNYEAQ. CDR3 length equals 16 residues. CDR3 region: CASSGLAGAHTDTQYF. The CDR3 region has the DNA TGTGCCAGCAGCGGTCTAGCGGGGGCCCACACAGATACGCAGTATTTT. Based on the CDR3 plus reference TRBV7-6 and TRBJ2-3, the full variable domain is GAGVSQSPRYKVTKRGQDVALRCDPISGHVSLYWYRQALGQGPEFLTYFNYEAQQDKSGLPNDRFSAERPEGSISTLTIQRTEQRDSAMYRCASSGLAGAHTDTQYFGPGTRLTVL.

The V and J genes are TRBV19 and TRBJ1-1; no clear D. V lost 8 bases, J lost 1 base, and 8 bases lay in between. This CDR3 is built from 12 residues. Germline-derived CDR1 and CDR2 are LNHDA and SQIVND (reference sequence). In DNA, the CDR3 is TGTGCCAGTGTTCAAAAGAACACTGAAGCTTTCTTT. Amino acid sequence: CASVQKNTEAFF. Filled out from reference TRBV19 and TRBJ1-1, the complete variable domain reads DGGITQSPKYLFRKEGQNVTLSCEQNLNHDAMYWYRQDPGQGLRLIYYSQIVNDFQKGDIAEGYSVSREKKESFPLTVTSAQKNPTAFYLCASVQKNTEAFFGQGTRLTVV.

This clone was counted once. CDR3 loop: CASSESIQASGYTF. The CDR3 DNA follows: TGTGCCAGCAGTGAATCGATCCAGGCGAGTGGCTACACCTTC. The chain uses TRBV25-1 and TRBJ1-2, with D unresolved. CDR3 length: 14 amino acids. In germline, CDR1 is MGHDK, CDR2 SYGVNS. The germline V and J ends were trimmed by 1 base and 7 bases, with 13 bases remaining between them.

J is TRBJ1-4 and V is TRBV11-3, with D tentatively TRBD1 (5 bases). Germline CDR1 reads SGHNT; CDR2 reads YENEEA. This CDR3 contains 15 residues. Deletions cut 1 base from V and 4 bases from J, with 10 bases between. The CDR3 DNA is TGTGCCAGCAGCTTAGCAGGGCGAAGTAATGAAAAACTGTTTTTT. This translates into CASSLAGRSNEKLFF.

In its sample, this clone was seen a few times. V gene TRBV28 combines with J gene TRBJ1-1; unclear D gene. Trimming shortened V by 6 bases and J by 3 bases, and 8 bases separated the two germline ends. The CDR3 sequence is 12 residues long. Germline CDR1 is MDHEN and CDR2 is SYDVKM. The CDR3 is CASRKGDTEAFF. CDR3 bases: TGTGCCAGCAGAAAAGGTGACACTGAAGCTTTCTTT.

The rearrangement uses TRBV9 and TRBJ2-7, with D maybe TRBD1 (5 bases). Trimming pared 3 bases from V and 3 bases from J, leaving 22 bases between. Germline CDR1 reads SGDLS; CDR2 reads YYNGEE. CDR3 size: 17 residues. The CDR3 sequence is CASSDPLGQPGLYEQYF. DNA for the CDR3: TGTGCCAGCAGCGACCCCTTAGGACAACCGGGTCTCTACGAGCAGTACTTC.

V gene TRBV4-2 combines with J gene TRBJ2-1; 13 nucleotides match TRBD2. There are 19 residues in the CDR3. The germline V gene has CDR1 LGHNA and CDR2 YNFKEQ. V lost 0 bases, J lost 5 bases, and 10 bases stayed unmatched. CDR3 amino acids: CASSQEGLAGPEEDNEQFF. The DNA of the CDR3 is TGTGCCAGCAGCCAAGAGGGACTAGCGGGGCCCGAGGAGGACAATGAGCAGTTCTTC.

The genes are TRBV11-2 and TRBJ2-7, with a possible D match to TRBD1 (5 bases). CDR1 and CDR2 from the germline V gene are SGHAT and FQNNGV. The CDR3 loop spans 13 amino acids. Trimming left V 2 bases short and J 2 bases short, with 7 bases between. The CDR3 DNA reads TGTGCCAGCAGCTTATCAGGGCCCTACGAGCAGTACTTC. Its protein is CASSLSGPYEQYF.

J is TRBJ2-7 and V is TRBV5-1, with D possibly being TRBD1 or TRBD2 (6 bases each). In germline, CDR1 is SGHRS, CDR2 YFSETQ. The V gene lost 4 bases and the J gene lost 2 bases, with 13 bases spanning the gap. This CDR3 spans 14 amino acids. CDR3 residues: CASSLAGQPYEQYF. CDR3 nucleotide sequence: TGCGCCAGCAGCCTGGCGGGACAACCCTACGAGCAGTACTTC. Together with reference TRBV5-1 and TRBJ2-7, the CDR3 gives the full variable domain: KAGVTQTPRYLIKTRGQQVTLSCSPISGHRSVSWYQQTPGQGLQFLFEYFSETQRNKGNFPGRFSGRQFSNSRSEMNVSTLELGDSALYLCASSLAGQPYEQYFGPGTRLTVT.

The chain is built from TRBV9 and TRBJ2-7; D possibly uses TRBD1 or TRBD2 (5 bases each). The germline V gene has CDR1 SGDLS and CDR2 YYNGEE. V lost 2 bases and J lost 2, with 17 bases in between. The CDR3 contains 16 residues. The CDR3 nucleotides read TGTGCCAGCAGCGTGACTGGGGACCCCATAACCTACGAGCAGTACTTC. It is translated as CASSVTGDPITYEQYF.

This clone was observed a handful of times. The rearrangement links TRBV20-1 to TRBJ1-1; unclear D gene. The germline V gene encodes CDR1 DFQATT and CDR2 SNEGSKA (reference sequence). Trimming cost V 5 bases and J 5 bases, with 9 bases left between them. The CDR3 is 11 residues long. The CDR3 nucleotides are TGCAGTGCTGGACTAGAGACTGAAGCTTTCTTT. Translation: CSAGLETEAFF.